This T cell receptor beta chain originates from a study of prognosis after radiotherapy for stage I lung cancer. Broader study findings: Shannon entropy after stereotactic body radiation therapy was lower in patients who developed distant metastases. Compared with a median of 10,088 beforehand, unique TCR clone counts dropped to approximately 7,400 after stereotactic body radiation therapy.

From genomic DNA, two-round multiplex PCR was used to amplify TCR beta CDR3. The first PCR round targeted every TRBV and TRBJ gene with specific primers. TCRdb ran MiXCR on the multiplex PCR reads and lists one entry per CDR3 protein. The table shows some 15,000 distinct CDR3 sequences, with 50% to 70% occurring only once. Details on this clonotype: The antigen is not known.

Uniform node negativity on CT and PET/CT characterised the cohort, and no patient had undergone prior chemotherapy or radiotherapy or presented other malignancies. The V and J ends lost 4 bases and 0 bases, in that order; junction bases with no gene match: 4. This CDR3 has 15 residues. Germline-derived CDR1 and CDR2 are SGHNT and YENEEA. Sequenced here: PBMCs, sampled before or after stereotactic body radiation therapy (not recorded which). The source of this sequence is a donor over 45 with non-small cell lung cancer. The rearrangement links TRBV11-3 to TRBJ2-7; 9 nucleotides align to TRBD1. The CDR3 here is CASSSGTGLSYEQYF. The CDR3 region has the DNA TGTGCCAGCAGCTCCGGGACAGGGCTCTCCTACGAGCAGTACTTC.